One and the same sample provided the 16 T cell receptor beta chains below, sequenced in a study of blood T cells in healthy people across ages. A second roughly 6 to 12 cycle PCR used barcoded and J-beta primers. From the 5' RACE reads, TCRdb called clonotypes with MiXCR, one entry per CDR3 protein. The table has approximately 2,000,000 distinct CDR3 sequences, roughly two fifths seen once. The specimen sequenced was blood. The receptor source for this set is a human donor in good health.

This clonotype was seen more than once but under ten times. This chain connects TRBV4-3 to TRBJ2-7; 9 positions match TRBD2. There are 17 residues in the CDR3. J lost 4 bases, V lost 5 bases, and 15 bases had no gene match. Germline V gives CDR1 LGHNA, CDR2 YSLEER. CDR3 amino acids: CASSFRVGGGVFYEQYF. The CDR3 DNA sequence: TGCGCCAGCAGCTTCAGGGTCGGCGGGGGGGTATTTTACGAGCAGTACTTC.

The chain is built from TRBV24-1 and TRBJ1-5, with D unclear. CDR1 and CDR2 from the germline V gene are KGHDR and SFDVKD. The CDR3 is 13 amino acids. The V end was cut by 3 bases, the J end by 5 bases, with 7 bases between. The CDR3 loop reads CATSDTTDQPQHF. As DNA, the CDR3 is TGTGCCACCAGTGATACAACCGATCAGCCCCAGCATTTT.

This chain connects TRBV12-3 or TRBV12-4 to TRBJ2-3, with D maybe TRBD1 (6 bases). The length of the CDR3 is 14 residues. The ends were cut back, 6 bases at V and 3 bases at J, with 13 bases in the middle. The CDR3 region has the DNA TGTGCCAGCAGACCTATCAGGGGTACAGATACGCAGTATTTT. It encodes CASRPIRGTDTQYF.

The V gene is TRBV2, the J gene TRBJ2-7; 9 bases match TRBD1. Germline V gives CDR1 SNHLY, CDR2 FYNNEI. The J segment lost 2 bases and the V segment lost 7 bases, leaving 6 bases of the junction unmatched. The length of the CDR3 is 14 residues. CDR3 in DNA: TGTGCCAGCAACCGGGACAGGGATGCCTACGAGCAGTACTTC. Translating gives CASNRDRDAYEQYF.

The CDR3 DNA sequence: TGCAGTGCTAGTGCTCCCATCCGAGAGACCCAGTACTTC. Translated, it gives CSASAPIRETQYF. This rearrangement joins TRBV20-1 to TRBJ2-5; no reliable D call. The CDR3 is 13 amino acids. The V gene lost 3 bases and the J gene lost 4 bases, with 12 bases spanning the gap. Germline-derived CDR1 and CDR2 are DFQATT and SNEGSKA (reference sequence).

V and J are TRBV20-1 and TRBJ2-5; D call uncertain. V dropped 0 bases and J dropped 4 bases, with 6 bases sitting between them. The germline CDR1 and CDR2 sequences are DFQATT and SNEGSKA (reference sequence). CDR3 length equals 12 residues. CDR3 sequence: CSAREVRETQYF. As DNA, the CDR3 is TGCAGTGCTAGAGAGGTCAGAGAGACCCAGTACTTC.

This clonotype was detected only a few times. The J gene is TRBJ2-3, the V gene TRBV20-1; 8 bases line up with TRBD2. CDR3 length equals 15 residues. Germline loops: CDR1 DFQATT, CDR2 SNEGSKA (reference sequence). J lost 4 bases, V lost 3 bases, and 9 bases had no gene match. The CDR3 loop reads CSARLGLAPSDTQYF. Written as DNA, the CDR3 is TGCAGTGCTAGGTTAGGACTAGCTCCTTCAGATACGCAGTATTTT.

This clonotype has more than one count but fewer than ten. V usage is TRBV20-1 and J usage is TRBJ2-7; the D gene is possibly TRBD1 (6 bases). Trimming removed 0 bases from V and 5 bases from J, with 17 bases in between. From germline, CDR1 is DFQATT and CDR2 SNEGSKA (reference sequence). The CDR3 covers 15 residues. The CDR3, as DNA: TGCAGTGCTAGAGAGGGGGCGAGCGGTATCCACGAGCAGTACTTC. Protein sequence: CSAREGASGIHEQYF.

The rearrangement uses TRBV3-1 and TRBJ2-1, with a possible D match to TRBD2 (5 bases). The V gene lost 8 bases and the J gene lost 2 bases, with 13 bases spanning the gap. This CDR3 is 14 amino acids long. In germline, CDR1 is LGHDT, CDR2 YNNKEL (reference sequence). The CDR3 here is CASGGRVTYNEQFF. In nucleotides, the CDR3 is TGTGCCAGCGGTGGGCGGGTGACCTACAATGAGCAGTTCTTC.

To note about this clonotype: Germline is not matched at one junction end, which may reflect a read error. The V and J genes are TRBV18 and TRBJ2-4, with D perhaps TRBD1 or TRBD2 (5 bases each). The J call may be mistaken, given a closer DNA end match to TRBJ2-7. The germline V gene encodes CDR1 KGHSH and CDR2 LQKENI. This CDR3 comprises 14 residues. The CDR3 DNA reads TGTGCCAGCTCACCTACACAGGACTCCAACGAGCAGTACTTC. This translates into CASSPTQDSNEQYF.

This clonotype was observed a handful of times. This chain connects TRBV9 to TRBJ1-6, with unresolved D. The CDR3 extends over 13 amino acids. Per germline, CDR1 SGDLS and CDR2 YYNGEE. With 0 bases removed from V and 10 bases from J, the gap between germline ends came to 8 bases. CDR3 sequence: CASSVGELSPLHF. The CDR3 DNA follows: TGTGCCAGCAGCGTAGGGGAACTCTCACCCCTCCACTTT.

This clonotype was observed a few times. For the CDR3, the DNA is TGTGCCTGGAAAAAGGGCCTAGCGGGGGGGCTGTACCAAGAGACCCAGTACTTC. This gives the protein CAWKKGLAGGLYQETQYF. The chain joins TRBV30 to TRBJ2-5; 12 positions agree with TRBD2. V was clipped by 4 bases and J by 0 bases; unmatched bases: 12. Per the germline V gene, CDR1 is GTSNPN and CDR2 is SVGIG (reference sequence). This CDR3 is 18 amino acids long.

Regarding this clonotype: A read error is possible here, since a much larger clone lies one base away. This chain links TRBV29-1 with TRBJ2-5; D may be TRBD1 or TRBD2 (6 bases each). Trimming cost V 7 bases and J 6 bases, with 15 bases left between them. Germline-derived CDR1 and CDR2 are SQVTM and ANQGSEA. CDR3 size: 12 residues. CDR3 coding DNA: TGCAGCGGTGACGAAGGGGGGAAGACCCAGTACTTC. Translation gives CSGDEGGKTQYF.

A note on this clonotype: The junction does not match germline at one end; this may be a read error. The genes are TRBV4-1 and TRBJ2-5; D gene unclear. CDR3 length: 17 amino acids. Germline loops: CDR1 MGHRA, CDR2 YSYEKL. CDR3 coding DNA: TGCGCCAGCAGCCAAGCCCTTTCGTATCTATCCTCGGAGACCCGGTACTTC. Encoded protein: CASSQALSYLSSETRYF.

CDR3 amino acids: CASQPRGSTDTQYF. The CDR3 DNA reads as TGTGCCAGCCAACCCAGGGGGAGCACAGATACGCAGTATTTT. The chain uses TRBV2 and TRBJ2-3; the match to TRBD1 covers 7 bases. V lost 8 bases and J lost 0; bases outside the gene matches: 5. CDR1 SNHLY and CDR2 FYNNEI come from the germline V gene. The CDR3 totals 14 residues.

This clonotype was recorded a few times. This chain connects TRBV9 to TRBJ2-1; D ambiguous. V gave up 0 bases and J gave up 6 bases, with 10 bases separating them. This CDR3 spans 14 amino acids. Germline V gives CDR1 SGDLS, CDR2 YYNGEE. CDR3 nucleotides: TGTGCCAGCAGCGTAGCTCACGGAGCCAATGAGCAGTTCTTC. Amino acids: CASSVAHGANEQFF.